The 17 T cell receptor beta chains reported below all come from one sample, sequenced in a study of breast tumors, draining lymph nodes, adjacent tissues. In TCRdb, the multiplex PCR reads were re-called with MiXCR into one record per CDR3 protein. The sample carries fewer than 200,000 distinct CDR3 sequences, around a third recorded once. Axillary draining lymph nodes of breast cancer patients supplied the node samples. Sequenced sample: axillary lymph node tissue. The receptors stem from a female donor with breast cancer. Some clones in this sample may be carry-over from other donors' samples.

This clonotype was detected a few times. The gene calls are TRBV4-1 and TRBJ1-1; a weak D match, TRBD1 (5 bases). CDR3 length equals 15 residues. Germline values: CDR1 MGHRA, CDR2 YSYEKL. V was shortened by 0 bases and J by 0 bases, with 8 bases between the two germline ends. The CDR3 DNA is TGCGCCAGCAGCCAAGAGGGACTGCTGAACACTGAAGCTTTCTTT. It specifies CASSQEGLLNTEAFF.

Comments on this clonotype: A read error may account for a junction end that differs from germline. J is TRBJ1-2 and V is TRBV29-1; D call uncertain. Germline V CDR1 and CDR2: SQVTM, ANQGSEA. CDR3 length: 14 residues. The CDR3 loop is CSVEDPAYFYGYTF. CDR3 bases: TGCAGCGTCGAAGATCCGGCCTACTTCTATGGCTACACCTTC.

On this clonotype itself: A much larger clone differs by one base, so this may be a read error. The chain couples TRBV5-6 to TRBJ2-1; 7 bases align to TRBD1. V dropped 6 bases and J dropped 4; count of bases not matched to a gene: 10. Germline lookup yields CDR1 SGHDT and CDR2 YYEEEE. There are 15 residues in the CDR3. The DNA for the CDR3 is TGTGCCAGCAACGAAGGGGGCCTTGGGTACAATGAGCAGTTCTTC. This codes for CASNEGGLGYNEQFF.

The chain recombines TRBV7-3 with TRBJ2-2, with D possibly being TRBD2 (5 bases). Trimming removed 5 bases from V and 3 bases from J, with 25 bases in between. Germline-derived CDR1 and CDR2 are SGHTA and FQGTGA. The CDR3 is 19 residues long. The CDR3 is CASSRNIPSGCQHTGELFF. The CDR3 nucleotides are TGTGCCAGCAGCCGAAACATACCGTCGGGGTGTCAACACACCGGGGAGCTGTTTTTT.

Ten or more counts support this clonotype. The CDR3 DNA reads as TGTGCCAGCAGCGTAGCTAGCTCCTACGAGCAGTACTTC. Translated, it gives CASSVASSYEQYF. This chain joins TRBV9 and TRBJ2-7; no definite D call. Trimming stripped 0 bases from V and 0 bases from J, with 4 bases between. Germline lookup yields CDR1 SGDLS and CDR2 YYNGEE. The CDR3 extends over 13 amino acids.

Many counts were recorded for this clonotype. The chain links TRBV18 to TRBJ2-5, with D perhaps matching TRBD1 or TRBD2 (5 bases each). The CDR3 sequence is 12 residues long. The germline V and J ends were trimmed by 3 bases and 5 bases, with 7 bases remaining between them. Germline CDR1 KGHSH, CDR2 LQKENI. The CDR3 nucleotides read TGTGCCAGCTCACCCGAGGGGGAGACCCAGTACTTC. Protein sequence: CASSPEGETQYF. The full variable domain, its missing parts supplied by reference TRBV18 and TRBJ2-5, is NAGVMQNPRHLVRRRGQEARLRCSPMKGHSHVYWYRQLPEEGLKFMVYLQKENIIDESGMPKERFSAEFPKEGPSILRIQQVVRGDSAAYFCASSPEGETQYFGPGTRLLVL.

A remark on this clonotype: This CDR3 is missing its conserved last phenylalanine or tryptophan, likely due to a read error. The DNA is left out, because the CDR3 cannot be placed on it with certainty; the CDR3 is given as TCRdb lists it. This CDR3 is CSAQTGRLTMATQS. This chain joins TRBV20-1 and TRBJ1-2; TRBD1, the table's D call, lacks a check against the DNA. The length of the CDR3 is 14 amino acids, counting both ends. Germline CDR1 is DFQATT and CDR2 is SNEGSKA (reference sequence).

This clonotype occurred many times. The chain has TRBV10-1 and TRBJ2-7, with TRBD2 matching over 10 bases. V lost 5 bases, J lost 4 bases, and 5 bases stayed unmatched. Germline V gene data show CDR1 as WNHNN and CDR2 as SYGVQD (reference sequence). The CDR3 has 14 amino acids. CDR3 region: CASSPSGSRYEQYF. The CDR3 DNA sequence: TGCGCCAGCAGTCCTAGCGGGAGCAGATACGAGCAGTACTTC.

In its sample, this clonotype was seen many times. The chain has TRBV20-1 and TRBJ2-1; no definite D call. The CDR3 length is 15 residues. The germline V gene has CDR1 DFQATT and CDR2 SNEGSKA (reference sequence). The ends were cut back, 3 bases at V and 0 bases at J, with 12 bases in the middle. As DNA, the CDR3 is TGCAGTGCTAGCGGCACGGTGAGCTCCTACAATGAGCAGTTCTTC. Translation: CSASGTVSSYNEQFF.

This clonotype was recorded at least ten times. The rearrangement links TRBV19 to TRBJ1-5, with D hard to call. V lost 4 bases and J 2 bases, leaving 15 bases between the germline ends. Germline CDR1 LNHDA, CDR2 SQIVND (reference sequence). The CDR3 extends over 16 amino acids. Written as DNA, the CDR3 is TGTGCCAGTAGTACTAGGGTAACTCGTGGCAATCAGCCCCAGCATTTT. The encoded protein is CASSTRVTRGNQPQHF.

The chain joins TRBV5-4 to TRBJ2-3; maybe TRBD2 (9 bases). The V end lost 4 bases, the J end lost 7 bases, and 19 bases lay between the germline ends. The CDR3 totals 15 residues. Per germline, CDR1 SGHNT and CDR2 YYREEE (reference sequence). The CDR3 is CASSPGGGRAHTQYF. CDR3 bases: TGTGCCAGCAGCCCAGGGGGCGGGAGGGCCCATACGCAGTATTTT.

On this clonotype: This may stem from a read error, because a much larger clone lies one nucleotide away. The chain has TRBV5-8 and TRBJ2-1, with D unresolved. Germline CDR1 SGHTS, CDR2 YDEGEE. Trimming stripped 3 bases from V and 0 bases from J, with 10 bases between. The CDR3 extends over 15 amino acids. Written as DNA, the CDR3 is TGTGCCAGCAGCTCGGACCTTAGCTCCTACAATGAGCAGTTCTTC. Its protein product is CASSSDLSSYNEQFF. The entire variable domain, with the rest obtained from reference TRBV5-8 and TRBJ2-1, is as follows: EAGVTQSPTHLIKTRGQQATLRCSPISGHTSVYWYQQALGLGLQFLLWYDEGEERNRGNFPPRFSGRQFPNYSSELNVNALELEDSALYLCASSSDLSSYNEQFFGPGTRLTVL.

This clonotype was recorded a few times. The chain uses TRBV6-2 or TRBV6-3 and TRBJ1-1; D is unresolved. V dropped 8 bases and J dropped 4 bases, with 8 bases sitting between them. The CDR3 has 11 residues. Germline CDR1 reads MNHEY; CDR2 reads SVGEGT. This CDR3 reads CASALGTEAFF. The CDR3 coding sequence is TGTGCCAGCGCCCTCGGCACTGAAGCTTTCTTT.

This clonotype appeared a few times. A read error may explain this, as a much larger clone is one base away. This rearrangement joins TRBV6-5 to TRBJ2-5; 14 bases align to TRBD2. CDR3 length: 15 amino acids. CDR1 and CDR2 (germline): MNHEY, SVGAGI. The CDR3 bases are TGTGCCAGCAGCGAGACTAGCGGGAGGGCCAATGAGCAGCTCTTC. Protein: CASSETSGRANEQLF.

This clonotype was recorded many times. The chain couples TRBV30 to TRBJ1-5; D remains ambiguous. This CDR3 region has 14 residues. Germline V gene data show CDR1 as GTSNPN and CDR2 as SVGIG (reference sequence). With 0 bases removed from V and 7 bases from J, the gap between germline ends came to 13 bases. CDR3 region: CAWSVLINGQPQHF. CDR3 in DNA: TGTGCCTGGAGTGTACTAATAAACGGACAGCCCCAGCATTTT.

The CDR3 nucleotides are TGTGCCGACAGGGTAGATCAGCCCCAGCATTTT. Translated, it gives CADRVDQPQHF. This chain joins TRBV24-1 and TRBJ1-5, with 7 bases matching TRBD1. CDR1 KGHDR and CDR2 SFDVKD come from the germline V gene. With 12 bases clipped from V and 5 bases from J, the junction kept 3 bases outside the gene matches. The length of the CDR3 is 11 residues.

The V call is TRBV7-3, the J call TRBJ2-1; D is possibly TRBD2 (5 bases). The CDR3 has 19 amino acids. Between the trimmed V and J ends, which lost 0 bases and 12 bases, there was a span of 30 bases. Germline V gene sequence: CDR1 SGHTA, CDR2 FQGTGA. CDR3 protein: CASSLTFGWVDPPPAGQFF. In nucleotides, the CDR3 is TGTGCCAGCAGCTTAACGTTCGGGTGGGTCGACCCCCCTCCGGCGGGGCAGTTCTTC.